What follows describes a single T cell receptor (beta chain). Its antigen is currently unknown. The source of the sample is a study of CXCR3-negative and CXCR3-positive naive CD8 T cells. In the study overall: Roughly 135 million TRB reads were obtained overall (about 1.5 +/- 0.3 million per library). Overall study results and limits: Naive CXCR3-positive and CXCR3-negative cells shared similar TRBV-TRBJ usage, unlike memory cells. Because surface CD5 did not distinguish the naive subsets, TCR strength was inferred from TRB CDR3 properties. Naive cells that were CXCR3-positive had more hydrophobic TRB CDR3s (compared with CXCR3-negative naive cells).

Carrying UMI labels, the TRB cDNA libraries were prepared through 5' RACE. From its re-call of the 5' RACE reads, TCRdb lists each CDR3 protein once, without DNA. This listing includes 2,500 to 3,000 distinct CDR3 sequences. CDR3 size: 13 residues. CDR1 is SNHLY and CDR2 is FYNNEI in the germline V gene. Among CD8+ T cells, naive ones were CD45RO-CCR7+CD27+CD95-. The receptor was isolated from a human donor in good health. Some clones in this sample may be carry-over from other donors' samples. This chain uses TRBV2 with TRBJ2-5; TCRdb indicates TRBD1, and absent DNA this call remains unverified. The specimen sequenced was naive CXCR3+ CD8+ T cells from blood. Subset in this sample: CD45RO-CCR7+CD27+CD95- naive CD8+ T cells expressing CXCR3 (TNR3+). The CDR3 protein is CASFQGMEETQYF.